Listed here are 19 T cell receptor beta chains from one sample, sequenced in a study of vaccination effects on CD4 cells after COVID-19. Pools of viral peptides were used by the ViraFEST assay to expand antigen-specific CD4+ T cells ahead of sequencing. Cultured cells yielded isolated CD4+ T cells after nine to ten days. None of these healthy vaccinees had been infected with SARS-CoV-2 before vaccination. Clones were sequenced by immunoSEQ multiplex PCR, and TCRdb holds only the in-frame ones, with some missing. The table includes 35,000 to 45,000 clones, around three quarters detected once. Antigens for these TCRs are unknown. The sample here was CD4+ T cells from PBMCs cultured with SARS-CoV-2 spike peptides, taken before COVID-19 vaccination. These receptor sequences come from a human donor who received a COVID-19 vaccine.

The chain joins TRBV5-5 to TRBJ2-7; 10 nucleotides align to TRBD1. The CDR3 length is 16 residues. After removal of 4 bases from V and 2 bases from J, the junction contained 9 bases not matched to a gene. CDR1 and CDR2 (germline): SGHKS, YYEKEE (reference sequence). The CDR3 DNA sequence: TGTGCCAGCAGCGTAGGACAGGGGGGGTCAACCTACGAGCAGTACGTC. This gives the protein CASSVGQGGSTYEQYV.

V gene TRBV5-1 combines with J gene TRBJ2-5; unclear D gene. Per germline, CDR1 SGHRS and CDR2 YFSETQ. The length of the CDR3 is 15 residues. Trimming removed 1 base from V and 2 bases from J, with 12 bases in between. The CDR3 DNA is TGCGCCAGCAGCTTGCAACCCGGGCCGCAAGAGACCCAGTACTTC. It yields the protein CASSLQPGPQETQYF. Combining the CDR3 with reference TRBV5-1 and TRBJ2-5 gives the whole variable domain KAGVTQTPRYLIKTRGQQVTLSCSPISGHRSVSWYQQTPGQGLQFLFEYFSETQRNKGNFPGRFSGRQFSNSRSEMNVSTLELGDSALYLCASSLQPGPQETQYFGPGTRLLVL.

This clone was detected only a few times. The chain recombines TRBV30 with TRBJ1-5; perhaps TRBD1 as D (5 bases). There are 15 residues in the CDR3. The germline V gene encodes CDR1 GTSNPN and CDR2 SVGIG (reference sequence). The V end was cut by 2 bases, the J end by 4 bases, with 15 bases between. CDR3 in amino acids: CAWSTGRIDNQPQHF. CDR3 nucleotides: TGTGCCTGGAGTACGGGGCGAATAGATAATCAGCCCCAGCATTTT. The full variable domain, completed using reference TRBV30 and TRBJ1-5, is SQTIHQWPATLVQPVGSPLSLECTVEGTSNPNLYWYRQAAGRGLQLLFYSVGIGQISSEVPQNLSASRPQDRQFILSSKKLLLSDSGFYLCAWSTGRIDNQPQHFGDGTRLSIL.

J is TRBJ2-7 and V is TRBV5-1; the D is unclear. Trimming left V 0 bases short and J 4 bases short, with 11 bases between. CDR1 SGHRS and CDR2 YFSETQ come from the germline V gene. This CDR3 spans 14 amino acids. In DNA form, the CDR3 reads TGCGCCAGCAGCTTGGAGCCCGGACCTTACGAGCAGTACGTC. This translates into CASSLEPGPYEQYV.

A few counts support this clone. The chain carries TRBV5-1 and TRBJ1-3; TRBD1 might be the D (6 bases). The CDR3 runs 15 residues. The V gene's germline CDR1 is SGHRS and CDR2 YFSETQ. V was cut by 0 bases and J by 3 bases, with 10 bases left in between. CDR3 nucleotide sequence: TGCGCCAGCAGCTTGGGGTGGGGGCTTGGAAACACCATATATTTT. It is translated as CASSLGWGLGNTIYF.

The chain couples TRBV2 to TRBJ2-5, with 7 bases identical to TRBD1. The length of the CDR3 is 15 residues. Per the germline V gene, CDR1 is SNHLY and CDR2 is FYNNEI. V was pared by 2 bases and J by 2 bases, with 5 bases of the junction left unmatched. CDR3 DNA sequence: TGTGCCAGCAGTGAAAACCCGGGACAGCAAGAGACCCAGTACTTC. This translates into CASSENPGQQETQYF.

The rearrangement links TRBV27 to TRBJ1-2; tentatively, D is TRBD1 (5 bases). This CDR3 is 14 amino acids long. Trimming left V 8 bases short and J 3 bases short, with 16 bases between. Germline V gives CDR1 MNHEY, CDR2 SMNVEV (reference sequence). The DNA of the CDR3 is TGTGCCAGCGGTCGGTTACAGGTGGACTATGGCTACACCTTC. Protein sequence: CASGRLQVDYGYTF.

The chain carries TRBV11-2 and TRBJ1-2, with 9 bases fitting TRBD1. J gave up 1 base and V 6 bases, and 6 bases lay outside the gene matches. In germline, CDR1 is SGHAT, CDR2 FQNNGV. The CDR3 has 15 residues. CDR3 coding DNA: TGTGCCAGCAGTCGGGGGACAGGGAATAACTATGGCTACACCTTC. Translated, it gives CASSRGTGNNYGYTF.

The chain joins TRBV7-8 to TRBJ1-1, with D unresolved. V gave up 4 bases and J gave up 4 bases, with 10 bases separating them. The germline gives CDR1 SGHVS, CDR2 FQNEAQ. The CDR3 length is 13 residues. CDR3 sequence reads: CASSSRAPTEAFF. The CDR3 DNA sequence: TGTGCCAGCAGCTCCCGGGCCCCCACTGAAGCTTTCTTT.

This chain joins TRBV6-1 and TRBJ1-4; no firm D call. Germline V gene lookup returns CDR1 MNHNS and CDR2 SASEGT. The CDR3 runs 15 residues. V shed 2 bases and J shed 7 bases, with 14 bases lying between them. CDR3 region: CASSERQGWSEKLFF. As DNA, the CDR3 is TGTGCCAGCAGTGAACGACAAGGGTGGAGTGAAAAACTGTTTTTT.

This clone is a singleton in its sample. The chain recombines TRBV10-2 with TRBJ2-2, with 8 bases identical to TRBD1. The germline CDR1 and CDR2 sequences are WSHSY and SAAADI. The CDR3 extends over 15 amino acids. J gave up 5 bases and V 2 bases, and 4 bases lay outside the gene matches. CDR3 in DNA: TGCGCCAGCAGTGAGACAGGGGGTCGGACCGGGGAGCTGTTTTTT. Translated, it gives CASSETGGRTGELFF.

This chain uses TRBV9 with TRBJ2-1, with D possibly being TRBD1 (5 bases). Trimming took 0 bases from V and 5 from J, leaving 15 bases between them. The CDR3 is made up of 16 amino acids. The germline V gene has CDR1 SGDLS and CDR2 YYNGEE. The CDR3 here is CASSVDAGWGNNEQFF. CDR3 bases: TGTGCCAGCAGCGTAGATGCCGGATGGGGCAACAATGAGCAGTTCTTC.

This chain connects TRBV9 to TRBJ2-2; 9 bases agree with TRBD2. V trimming: 2 bases; J trimming: 6 bases; junction bases outside the gene matches: 5. There are 15 residues in the CDR3. CDR1 and CDR2 from the germline V gene are SGDLS and YYNGEE. CDR3 bases: TGTGCCAGCAGCGTGAAGCGGGGGGAGGCCGGGGAGCTGTTTTTT. Translating it yields CASSVKRGEAGELFF.

V is TRBV10-1 and J is TRBJ1-3; tentatively, D is TRBD1 (6 bases). This CDR3 contains 15 residues. CDR1 is WNHNN, CDR2 SYGVQD, per germline (reference sequence). The V gene lost 3 bases and the J gene lost 2 bases, with 11 bases spanning the gap. This CDR3 is CASSDFPGAGNTIYF. Here the CDR3 DNA reads TGCGCCAGCAGTGATTTTCCAGGGGCTGGAAACACCATATATTTT.

V and J are TRBV6-5 and TRBJ2-7; 10 bases line up with TRBD2. The CDR3 has 14 residues. Trimming took 5 bases from V and 3 from J; bases not matched to a gene: 4. Germline assignment: CDR1 MNHEY and CDR2 SVGAGI. This CDR3 is CASSPSGGHYEQYV. CDR3 DNA sequence: TGTGCCAGCAGTCCTAGCGGGGGCCACTACGAGCAGTACGTC.

This clone has just a few counts. The V and J genes are TRBV6-5 and TRBJ1-5; perhaps TRBD1 as D (5 bases). Trimming shortened V by 0 bases and J by 5 bases, and 8 bases separated the two germline ends. The length of the CDR3 is 14 residues. Germline values: CDR1 MNHEY, CDR2 SVGAGI. The CDR3: CASSYSDSYQPQHF. The DNA of the CDR3 is TGTGCCAGCAGTTACTCCGACAGCTATCAGCCCCAGCATTTT.

The chain carries TRBV5-6 and TRBJ2-7, with D unclear. Germline V gene data show CDR1 as SGHDT and CDR2 as YYEEEE. Trimming took 2 bases from V and 2 from J, leaving 14 bases between them. The CDR3 loop spans 15 amino acids. The DNA for the CDR3 is TGTGCCAGCAGCTTCGGAGATAGCAGAGCCTACGAGCAGTACGTC. Residues: CASSFGDSRAYEQYV.

This clone has just a few counts. CDR3 in DNA: TGCGCCAGCGCAGCGGGGGGCGCAGCCGGGGAGCTGTTTTTT. It codes for CASAAGGAAGELFF. V gene TRBV10-2 combines with J gene TRBJ2-2, with 9 bases identical to TRBD2. Germline CDR1 and CDR2: WSHSY and SAAADI. This CDR3 contains 14 residues. V gave up 8 bases and J gave up 6 bases; unmatched junction bases: 7.

This clone was recorded once. CDR3 coding DNA: TGTGCCAGCAGCCAGCCCCAGGGGGCCGGTGGCTACACCTTC. Its protein product is CASSQPQGAGGYTF. The rearrangement joins TRBV4-2 to TRBJ1-2, with TRBD1 matching over 8 bases. V was pared by 3 bases and J by 7 bases, with 7 bases of the junction left unmatched. Germline V gives CDR1 LGHNA, CDR2 YNFKEQ. The CDR3 has 14 residues.